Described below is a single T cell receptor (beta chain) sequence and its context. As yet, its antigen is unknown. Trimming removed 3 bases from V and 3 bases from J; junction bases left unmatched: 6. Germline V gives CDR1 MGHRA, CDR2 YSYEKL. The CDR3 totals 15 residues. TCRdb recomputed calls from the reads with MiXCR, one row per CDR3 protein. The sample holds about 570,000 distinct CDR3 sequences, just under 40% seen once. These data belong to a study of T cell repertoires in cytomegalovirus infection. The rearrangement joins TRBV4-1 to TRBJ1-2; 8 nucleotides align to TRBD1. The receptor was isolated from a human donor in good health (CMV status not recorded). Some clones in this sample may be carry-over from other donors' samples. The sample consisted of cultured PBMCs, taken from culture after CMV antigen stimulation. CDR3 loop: CASSHTTGDHYGYTF. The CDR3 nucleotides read TGCGCCAGCAGCCACACGACAGGGGATCACTATGGCTACACCTTC.